This TCR beta chain was recovered during a study of T cell responses to AZD1222 COVID-19 vaccine. Study findings and constraints: Nearly half of spike-specific TCRs reportedly target variant regions that are unmutated in the B.1.351 and B.1.1.7 variants.

CDR1 SGHNT and CDR2 YYREEE come from the germline V gene (reference sequence). There are 15 residues in the CDR3. V was clipped by 4 bases and J by 4 bases, with 17 bases between them. With respect to this clone: Its antigen is not known.

Sequencing used immunoSEQ multiplex PCR; TCRdb keeps in-frame clones, though not all of them. In the table there are about 160,000 clones, around 94% of which are singletons. The rearrangement joins TRBV5-4 to TRBJ1-2; unclear D gene. Here the sequenced sample was peripheral blood, taken on day 0 of AZD1222 vaccination. This sequence originates from an adult in good health. The CDR3 DNA is TGTGCCAGCAGCCACCGACCGGGAACCGCCTATGGCTACACCTTC. Its translation is CASSHRPGTAYGYTF. Full variable domain (outside the CDR3, taken from reference TRBV5-4 and TRBJ1-2): ETGVTQSPTHLIKTRGQQVTLRCSSQSGHNTVSWYQQALGQGPQFIFQYYREEENGRGNFPPRFSGLQFPNYSSELNVNALELDDSALYLCASSHRPGTAYGYTFGSGTRLTVV.